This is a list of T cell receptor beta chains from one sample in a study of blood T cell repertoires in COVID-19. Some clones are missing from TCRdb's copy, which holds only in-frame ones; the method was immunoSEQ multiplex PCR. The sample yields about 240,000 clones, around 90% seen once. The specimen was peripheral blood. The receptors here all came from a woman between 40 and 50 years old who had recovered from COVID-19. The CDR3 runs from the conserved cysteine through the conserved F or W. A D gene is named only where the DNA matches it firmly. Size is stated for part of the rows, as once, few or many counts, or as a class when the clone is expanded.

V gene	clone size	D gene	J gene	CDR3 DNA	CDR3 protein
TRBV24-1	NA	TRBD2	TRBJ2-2	TGTGCCACCAGTGACCCCGGGGGGACCGGGGAGCTGTTTTTT	CATSDPGGTGELFF
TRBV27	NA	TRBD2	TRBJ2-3	TGTGCCAGCAGTTTATTGGGTAGCGGGAGCTCCTCGGATACGCAGTATTTT	CASSLLGSGSSSDTQYF
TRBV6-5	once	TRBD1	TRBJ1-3	TGTGCCAGCAGCTCTCACAGGGGAGGAAACACCATATATTTT	CASSSHRGGNTIYF
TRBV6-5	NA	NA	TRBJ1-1	TGTGCCAGCAGGTCGGTTCTCCCGAACACTGAAGCTTTCTTT	CASRSVLPNTEAFF
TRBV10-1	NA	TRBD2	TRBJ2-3	TGCGCCAGCAGCCGGACTAGCGGGAGCACAGATACGCAGTATTTT	CASSRTSGSTDTQYF
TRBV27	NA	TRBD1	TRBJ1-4	TGTGCCAGCAGTTTATGGGGACAGGGTGGGGAAAAACTGTTTTTT	CASSLWGQGGEKLFF
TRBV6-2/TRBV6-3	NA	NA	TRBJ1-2	TGTGCCAGCAGCCAACGGGCGGGGGGCGTCTATGGCTACACCTTC	CASSQRAGGVYGYTF
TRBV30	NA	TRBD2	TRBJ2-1	TGTGCCTGGGAGACTAGCGGGAGTTACAATGAGCAGTTCTTC	CAWETSGSYNEQFF
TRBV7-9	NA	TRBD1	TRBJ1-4	TGTGCCAGCACCACAGGGGTTGAAAAACTGTTTTTT	CASTTGVEKLFF
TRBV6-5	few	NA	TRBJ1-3	TGTGCCAGCAGTTTGGGGGGGTTCGGAAACACCATATATTTT	CASSLGGFGNTIYF
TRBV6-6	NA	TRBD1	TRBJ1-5	TGTGCCAGCACCCACCCGGTCCAGGGGGCCGATCAGCCCCAGCATTTT	CASTHPVQGADQPQHF